The 2 T cell receptor beta chains below were found in one sample sequenced in a study of T cell responses to AZD1222 COVID-19 vaccine. Only in-frame clones appear in the TCRdb table, and some are missing; sequencing was by immunoSEQ multiplex PCR. The table has tens of thousands of clones, nearly 90% seen once. The source material was peripheral blood, sampled 28 days after the second AZD1222 dose. The receptors come from an adult who received the AZD1222 COVID-19 vaccine.

The rearrangement joins TRBV6-5 to TRBJ2-1, with TRBD2 matching 7 bases. The germline CDR1 and CDR2 sequences are MNHEY and SVGAGI. The CDR3 is 15 residues long. V shed 6 bases and J 1 base; nucleotides not matched to a gene: 6. The CDR3 reads CASSPRTSSYNEQFF. The CDR3 DNA is TGTGCCAGCAGCCCCCGGACTAGTTCCTACAATGAGCAGTTCTTC.

This clone appeared a few times. This chain connects TRBV19 to TRBJ2-6, with D perhaps matching TRBD1 or TRBD2 (5 bases each). The length of the CDR3 is 12 residues. Germline values: CDR1 LNHDA, CDR2 SQIVND (reference sequence). V gave up 7 bases and J gave up 12 bases, with 13 bases separating them. The CDR3: CASTPGTSVLTF. CDR3 nucleotides: TGTGCCAGTACCCCCGGGACCAGCGTCCTGACTTTC.